The 21 T cell receptor beta chains reported below all come from one sample, sequenced in a study of cytomegalovirus exposure and HLA in healthy donors. Both 60 Vbeta primers and 13 Jbeta primers went into the PCR. The method was immunoSEQ multiplex PCR; TCRdb's version includes in-frame clones alone and lacks a portion of them. The sample contains 100,000 to 150,000 clones, 60% to 80% of which appear only once. Sequenced: PBMCs. These receptors originate from a male donor in good health and CMV-seronegative.

V and J are TRBV28 and TRBJ1-4; a possible D gene is TRBD1 (6 bases). Germline V CDR1 and CDR2: MDHEN, SYDVKM. The V gene lost 5 bases and the J gene lost 8 bases, with 15 bases spanning the gap. The CDR3 loop spans 14 amino acids. CDR3 sequence (DNA): TGTGCCAGCAGTCCATATACAGGGCGAGAAAAACTGTTTTTT. It specifies CASSPYTGREKLFF.

This clone was seen a handful of times. The chain links TRBV5-1 to TRBJ1-1; perhaps TRBD1 as D (6 bases). Germline CDR1 reads SGHRS; CDR2 reads YFSETQ. Trimming shortened V by 5 bases and J by 0 bases, and 20 bases separated the two germline ends. CDR3 size: 17 residues. The CDR3 nucleotides read TGCGCCAGCAGAGAATCGGTCATGCAGGGGTTGAACACTGAAGCTTTCTTT. This sequence encodes CASRESVMQGLNTEAFF.

This clone was counted between two and nine times. The chain is built from TRBV7-9 and TRBJ2-1; 9 nucleotides match TRBD2. This CDR3 is 15 amino acids long. Germline loops: CDR1 SEHNR, CDR2 FQNEAQ (reference sequence). J gave up 8 bases and V 5 bases, and 10 bases lay outside the gene matches. In DNA form, the CDR3 reads TGTGCCAGCAGCCCCCTCCGGGGACTAGCTCATGAGCAGTTCTTC. Translation gives CASSPLRGLAHEQFF.

Worth noting for this clone: Mismatch with germline at one junction end may stem from a read error. The chain recombines TRBV7-7 with TRBJ2-5; TRBD1 is a possible D gene (5 bases). Germline V gene sequence: CDR1 SSHAT, CDR2 FNYEAQ (reference sequence). The CDR3 is 14 residues long. This CDR3 is CASSLIQGQETQYF. The DNA of the CDR3 is TGTGCTAGCAGCTTGATCCAGGGCCAAGAGACCCAGTACTTC.

The chain combines TRBV4-2 with TRBJ2-7; 8 bases agree with TRBD1. The CDR3 totals 18 residues. The germline gives CDR1 LGHNA, CDR2 YNFKEQ. Germline trimming cut 0 bases from V and 2 bases from J; bases unmatched to any gene: 12. The CDR3 here is CASSQDRRLDRETYEQYF. The CDR3 bases are TGTGCCAGCAGCCAAGATCGGAGGCTGGACAGGGAGACCTACGAGCAGTACTTC.

The V gene is TRBV18, the J gene TRBJ2-2, with a weak D call TRBD1 (5 bases). Looked up from germline, CDR1 is KGHSH and CDR2 is LQKENI. Deletions cut 5 bases from V and 7 bases from J, with 11 bases between. The CDR3 is made up of 13 amino acids. This CDR3 reads CASSAQGGGELFF. The CDR3 nucleotides read TGTGCCAGCTCAGCCCAGGGCGGCGGGGAGCTGTTTTTT.

This clone was found once. The same CDR3 can be traced to other DNA sequences in this sample. The chain combines TRBV28 with TRBJ1-2; D not resolved. The CDR3 length is 11 residues. Trimming pared 6 bases from V and 2 bases from J, leaving 4 bases between. CDR1 is MDHEN and CDR2 is SYDVKM in the germline V gene. CDR3 sequence: CASSLNYGYTF. CDR3 nucleotides: TGTGCCAGCAGCCTGAACTATGGCTACACCTTC.

CDR3 nucleotide sequence: TGTGCCAGCAGTGCCACTCGCACTGGGACAGGGTACGAGCAGTACTTC. Its translation is CASSATRTGTGYEQYF. The rearrangement uses TRBV25-1 and TRBJ2-7; 9 bases map to TRBD1. The CDR3 covers 16 residues. V dropped 4 bases and J dropped 4; count of bases not matched to a gene: 11. Per the germline V gene, CDR1 is MGHDK and CDR2 is SYGVNS.

The chain carries TRBV27 and TRBJ1-2, with a possible D match to TRBD1 (5 bases). Trimming stripped 4 bases from V and 4 bases from J, with 13 bases between. The CDR3 is 14 amino acids. Germline V gives CDR1 MNHEY, CDR2 SMNVEV (reference sequence). CDR3 coding DNA: TGTGCCAGCAGTTCCCTGGGGGGGACCTATGGCTACACCTTC. Protein sequence: CASSSLGGTYGYTF.

The chain has TRBV18 and TRBJ2-1; TRBD2 aligns across 7 bases. Germline CDR1 reads KGHSH; CDR2 reads LQKENI. The CDR3 has 15 residues. Trimming removed 3 bases from V and 4 bases from J; junction bases left unmatched: 6. CDR3 bases: TGTGCCAGCTCACCCGGGACTACCAAATACAATGAGCAGTTCTTC. Encoded protein: CASSPGTTKYNEQFF. The complete variable domain, with remaining parts taken from reference TRBV18 and TRBJ2-1, reads NAGVMQNPRHLVRRRGQEARLRCSPMKGHSHVYWYRQLPEEGLKFMVYLQKENIIDESGMPKERFSAEFPKEGPSILRIQQVVRGDSAAYFCASSPGTTKYNEQFFGPGTRLTVL.

The V call is TRBV7-9, the J call TRBJ2-5; 7 positions agree with TRBD1. The end of the DNA fits TRBJ2-7 better, so the J call may be wrong. This CDR3 has 12 amino acids. Germline V gene sequence: CDR1 SEHNR, CDR2 FQNEAQ (reference sequence). CDR3 in amino acids: CASSATGYEQYF. CDR3 nucleotides: TGTGCCAGCAGCGCGACAGGGTACGAGCAGTACTTC.

The chain couples TRBV7-2 to TRBJ2-5; unclear D gene. The CDR3 has 12 amino acids. Trimming removed 5 bases at V and 5 bases at J, with 9 bases between. The germline V gene encodes CDR1 SGHTA and CDR2 FQGNSA. CDR3: CASSRGGETQYF. In nucleotides, the CDR3 is TGTGCCAGCAGCCGCGGCGGTGAGACCCAGTACTTC.

The CDR3 is CASSSVGAVEEKLFF. The CDR3 DNA reads as TGCGCCAGCAGCTCTGTGGGGGCTGTTGAGGAAAAACTGTTTTTT. This chain joins TRBV5-1 and TRBJ1-4, with D tentatively TRBD1 (6 bases). Looked up from germline, CDR1 is SGHRS and CDR2 is YFSETQ. This CDR3 contains 15 residues. Trimming left V 3 bases short and J 8 bases short, with 17 bases between. The full variable domain, with the rest looked up from reference TRBV5-1 and TRBJ1-4, is KAGVTQTPRYLIKTRGQQVTLSCSPISGHRSVSWYQQTPGQGLQFLFEYFSETQRNKGNFPGRFSGRQFSNSRSEMNVSTLELGDSALYLCASSSVGAVEEKLFFGSGTQLSVL.

The sample holds a few counts of this clone. The chain joins TRBV19 to TRBJ1-1; 7 bases are shared with TRBD1. The germline gives CDR1 LNHDA, CDR2 SQIVND (reference sequence). This CDR3 comprises 15 residues. Losses at the gene ends were 1 base for V and 8 bases for J; bases not matched to a gene: 10. CDR3 DNA sequence: TGTGCCAGTAGTATAGCCATAACAGGGGTTCTGGAAGCTTTCTTT. Protein product: CASSIAITGVLEAFF.

Written as DNA, the CDR3 is TGTGCCAGCAGCGGAACAGGGGCGTGGGAGACCCAGTACTTC. Its protein is CASSGTGAWETQYF. This sequence joins TRBV7-9 and TRBJ2-5; 7 nucleotides match TRBD1. With 5 bases clipped from V and 5 bases from J, the junction kept 8 bases outside the gene matches. In germline, CDR1 is SEHNR, CDR2 FQNEAQ (reference sequence). This CDR3 has 14 residues.

The chain links TRBV28 to TRBJ2-7, with a weak D call TRBD2 (6 bases). V shed 0 bases and J shed 3 bases, with 12 bases lying between them. Germline CDR1 reads MDHEN; CDR2 reads SYDVKM. This CDR3 spans 15 amino acids. CDR3 sequence: CASSLWGGLFYEQYF. The CDR3 DNA sequence: TGTGCCAGCAGTTTATGGGGAGGTTTGTTCTACGAGCAGTACTTC.

In DNA form, the CDR3 reads TGTGCCAGCACCGCGACAGGGTTCTCTCGCGAGCAGTACTTC. This encodes CASTATGFSREQYF. The V call is TRBV28, the J call TRBJ2-7, with 7 bases aligning to TRBD1. CDR3 size: 14 residues. After removal of 7 bases from V and 6 bases from J, the junction contained 12 bases not matched to a gene. Germline V gene lookup returns CDR1 MDHEN and CDR2 SYDVKM.

Turning to this clone: The same CDR3 arises from other DNA sequences in this sample as well. The CDR3: CASSYSSGQPQHF. CDR3 nucleotides: TGTGCCAGCAGTTATTCTAGTGGTCAGCCCCAGCATTTT. The chain employs TRBV6-5 and TRBJ1-5; D is uncertain. The V gene lost 3 bases and the J gene lost 6 bases, with 9 bases spanning the gap. Per germline, CDR1 MNHEY and CDR2 SVGAGI. The CDR3 is 13 residues long.

The chain employs TRBV11-2 and TRBJ2-7; the match to TRBD1 covers 9 bases. The trim removed 1 base at V and 6 bases at J, leaving 7 bases unmatched. CDR3 length: 15 residues. CDR1 and CDR2 (germline): SGHAT, FQNNGV. DNA of the CDR3: TGTGCCAGCAGCTTAGCCTACAGGGGGCGAGTCGAGCAGTACTTC. It codes for CASSLAYRGRVEQYF.

The chain links TRBV5-6 to TRBJ1-5, with D perhaps TRBD1 (6 bases). Trimming cost V 1 base and J 2 bases, with 7 bases left between them. Per germline, CDR1 SGHDT and CDR2 YYEEEE. The CDR3 contains 14 residues. CDR3 protein: CASSLYRGNQPQHF. The CDR3 bases are TGTGCCAGCAGCTTGTACAGGGGCAATCAGCCCCAGCATTTT.

The gene calls are TRBV10-3 and TRBJ2-5, with TRBD2 matching over 9 bases. V lost 6 bases and J lost 0; bases outside the gene matches: 8. The CDR3 consists of 16 residues. CDR1 ENHRY and CDR2 SYGVKD come from the germline V gene. Here the CDR3 DNA reads TGTGCCATCAGGGGGGGGGAGCGGGGGGACCAAGAGACCCAGTACTTC. As protein: CAIRGGERGDQETQYF.